This entry lists 27 T cell receptor beta chains sequenced from one sample in a study of shared clonotypes between healthy human individuals. Only in-frame clones appear in the TCRdb table, and some are missing; sequencing was by immunoSEQ multiplex PCR. Among about 2.2 million clones listed, about 92% were seen once. Selected positively for CCR7 and CD45RO-negative, naive CD8 cells excluded terminally differentiated effector memory CD45RA+ cells. Material: naive CD8+ T cells from PBMCs. These receptors were obtained from a man younger than 35 in good health. Some clones in this sample may be carry-over from other donors' samples.

The genes are TRBV18 and TRBJ2-7, with 8 bases matching TRBD1. Trimming at V came to 0 bases and at J to 2 bases, leaving 6 bases not matched to a gene. This CDR3 is 16 amino acids long. Germline assignment: CDR1 KGHSH and CDR2 LQKENI. This CDR3 reads CASSPPKGQGPYEQYF. CDR3 coding DNA: TGTGCCAGCTCACCACCCAAAGGACAGGGTCCCTACGAGCAGTACTTC.

The V and J genes are TRBV7-8 and TRBJ2-7; 7 bases map to TRBD2. The CDR3 sequence is 14 residues long. Trimming took 2 bases from V and 7 from J; bases not matched to a gene: 8. The germline V gene encodes CDR1 SGHVS and CDR2 FQNEAQ. The CDR3: CASSLIREAREQYF. The DNA for the CDR3 is TGTGCCAGCAGCTTAATCCGGGAGGCCCGGGAGCAGTACTTC.

This chain uses TRBV6-5 with TRBJ2-3; D is uncertain. The length of the CDR3 is 16 residues. Trimming pared 2 bases from V and 6 bases from J, leaving 18 bases between. Germline V CDR1 and CDR2: MNHEY, SVGAGI. CDR3 coding DNA: TGTGCCAGCAGTTACCGCCTGCAACCGGAAGAGGATACGCAGTATTTT. It specifies CASSYRLQPEEDTQYF.

The V call is TRBV7-9, the J call TRBJ1-2, with D tentatively TRBD1 (6 bases). The V and J ends lost 5 bases and 3 bases respectively, with 16 bases between them. CDR1 SEHNR and CDR2 FQNEAQ come from the germline V gene (reference sequence). The CDR3 is 15 residues long. This CDR3 is CASSRDGQLHYGYTF. The CDR3 bases are TGTGCCAGCAGCCGCGACGGACAGCTCCACTATGGCTACACCTTC.

This clone was found once. V usage is TRBV27 and J usage is TRBJ2-7; 12 positions agree with TRBD1. V was clipped by 5 bases and J by 3 bases; unmatched bases: 5. CDR3 length: 15 amino acids. Germline V gives CDR1 MNHEY, CDR2 SMNVEV (reference sequence). CDR3 nucleotides: TGTGCCAGCAGTAAGGGACAGGGGGCGATCTACGAGCAGTACTTC. This translates into CASSKGQGAIYEQYF.

The genes are TRBV9 and TRBJ1-1, with 7 bases fitting TRBD1. J gave up 3 bases and V 0 bases, and 2 bases lay outside the gene matches. The germline V gene has CDR1 SGDLS and CDR2 YYNGEE. The CDR3 sequence is 14 residues long. The CDR3 sequence: CASSVGRGHTEAFF. DNA for the CDR3: TGTGCCAGCAGCGTAGGTAGGGGGCACACTGAAGCTTTCTTT.

This rearrangement joins TRBV4-1 to TRBJ2-2, with 7 bases aligning to TRBD1. There are 16 residues in the CDR3. Germline CDR1 MGHRA, CDR2 YSYEKL. V dropped 5 bases and J dropped 2; count of bases not matched to a gene: 8. The chain's CDR3 is CASSSRWTGNTGELFF. The CDR3 DNA reads as TGCGCCAGCAGCTCCAGGTGGACAGGTAACACCGGGGAGCTGTTTTTT.

The chain employs TRBV28 and TRBJ2-7; TRBD1 aligns across 8 bases. Unmatched junction bases numbered 5, after V lost 6 bases and J lost 4 bases. The germline V gene encodes CDR1 MDHEN and CDR2 SYDVKM. The CDR3 totals 13 residues. CDR3 in DNA: TGTGCCAGCAGGTCACAGGGGGAGTACGAGCAGTACTTC. Its translation is CASRSQGEYEQYF.

A single count supports this clone. V gene TRBV7-9 combines with J gene TRBJ2-7; no clear D. CDR3 length: 14 residues. The V end was cut by 0 bases, the J end by 0 bases, with 6 bases between. The germline gives CDR1 SEHNR, CDR2 FQNEAQ (reference sequence). Here the CDR3 reads CASSLARLSYEQYF. The CDR3 DNA reads as TGTGCCAGCAGCTTAGCCCGGCTCTCCTACGAGCAGTACTTC.

The chain employs TRBV4-1 and TRBJ2-3; D not certain. Germline CDR1 MGHRA, CDR2 YSYEKL. This CDR3 contains 15 residues. Trimming took 2 bases from V and 6 from J, leaving 15 bases between them. The CDR3 is CASSQPRLPSDTQYF. The CDR3 DNA sequence: TGCGCCAGCAGCCAACCTCGACTCCCCTCGGATACGCAGTATTTT.

The V call is TRBV11-2, the J call TRBJ2-1; D unresolved. The CDR3 loop spans 16 amino acids. In germline, CDR1 is SGHAT, CDR2 FQNNGV. Trimming removed 5 bases from V and 0 bases from J, with 14 bases in between. CDR3: CASSIGPGYSYNEQFF. CDR3 in DNA: TGTGCCAGCAGCATAGGCCCTGGCTACTCCTACAATGAGCAGTTCTTC. The whole variable domain, filled in from reference TRBV11-2 and TRBJ2-1, reads EAGVAQSPRYKIIEKRQSVAFWCNPISGHATLYWYQQILGQGPKLLIQFQNNGVVDDSQLPKDRFSAERLKGVDSTLKIQPAKLEDSAVYLCASSIGPGYSYNEQFFGPGTRLTVL.

This clone was observed once. The rearrangement joins TRBV28 to TRBJ1-5, with D perhaps TRBD1 (6 bases). The CDR3 extends over 15 amino acids. CDR1 is MDHEN, CDR2 SYDVKM, per germline. Trimming removed 5 bases at V and 6 bases at J, with 17 bases between. CDR3 residues: CASSAWGAGVQPQHF. For the CDR3, the DNA is TGTGCCAGCAGTGCCTGGGGGGCAGGGGTTCAGCCCCAGCATTTT. Supplemented by reference TRBV28 and TRBJ1-5, the full variable domain reads DVKVTQSSRYLVKRTGEKVFLECVQDMDHENMFWYRQDPGLGLRLIYFSYDVKMKEKGDIPEGYSVSREKKERFSLILESASTNQTSMYLCASSAWGAGVQPQHFGDGTRLSIL.

The chain recombines TRBV27 with TRBJ1-2; D is perhaps TRBD1 (6 bases). The CDR3 runs to 16 residues. Germline CDR1 and CDR2: MNHEY and SMNVEV (reference sequence). V lost 0 bases to trimming and J lost 8 bases, with 19 bases between them. The CDR3 here is CASSLSPGQTPGGYTF. CDR3 DNA sequence: TGTGCCAGCAGTTTATCCCCGGGACAAACCCCTGGGGGCTACACCTTC.

This chain uses TRBV10-3 with TRBJ2-1, with D perhaps matching TRBD1 or TRBD2 (5 bases each). Deletions cut 2 bases from V and 5 bases from J, with 10 bases between. The CDR3 contains 14 residues. Germline assignment: CDR1 ENHRY and CDR2 SYGVKD. This CDR3 reads CAISEEGYHNEQFF. In nucleotides, the CDR3 is TGTGCCATCAGTGAGGAGGGGTACCACAATGAGCAGTTCTTC.

The genes are TRBV28 and TRBJ1-6; unclear D gene. V dropped 6 bases and J dropped 6 bases, with 12 bases sitting between them. The V gene's germline CDR1 is MDHEN and CDR2 SYDVKM. The CDR3 runs 14 residues. DNA for the CDR3: TGTGCCAGCAGGACCGACATCTTTAATTCACCCCTCCACTTT. Residues: CASRTDIFNSPLHF. The full variable domain, with the rest looked up from reference TRBV28 and TRBJ1-6, is DVKVTQSSRYLVKRTGEKVFLECVQDMDHENMFWYRQDPGLGLRLIYFSYDVKMKEKGDIPEGYSVSREKKERFSLILESASTNQTSMYLCASRTDIFNSPLHFGNGTRLTVT.

The V gene is TRBV5-6, the J gene TRBJ2-1; weak D call: TRBD1 (6 bases). The CDR3 contains 14 residues. The V end was cut by 0 bases, the J end by 8 bases, with 12 bases between. The germline V gene has CDR1 SGHDT and CDR2 YYEEEE. CDR3 sequence (DNA): TGTGCCAGCAGCTTGGCCACAGGGATGGATGAGCAGTTCTTC. Residues: CASSLATGMDEQFF.

This chain links TRBV19 with TRBJ1-1; D is possibly TRBD1 (5 bases). Germline V CDR1 and CDR2: LNHDA, SQIVND (reference sequence). V shed 2 bases and J shed 3 bases, with 10 bases lying between them. This CDR3 is 14 amino acids long. Written as DNA, the CDR3 is TGTGCCAGTAGTATATCTGAGGGGTACACTGAAGCTTTCTTT. Translating gives CASSISEGYTEAFF.

The chain joins TRBV19 to TRBJ2-2; TRBD1 agrees at 7 bases. J gave up 3 bases and V 8 bases, and 9 bases lay outside the gene matches. The CDR3 contains 15 residues. The germline CDR1 and CDR2 sequences are LNHDA and SQIVND (reference sequence). CDR3 in amino acids: CASSPHRGDTGELFF. CDR3 coding DNA: TGTGCCAGTTCACCACACAGGGGCGACACCGGGGAGCTGTTTTTT.

This chain uses TRBV6-1 with TRBJ1-5; tentatively, D is TRBD1 (5 bases). This CDR3 is 15 amino acids long. Trimming removed 0 bases from V and 9 bases from J, with 15 bases in between. Germline loops: CDR1 MNHNS, CDR2 SASEGT. This CDR3 is CASSEARRGLRPQHF. CDR3 coding DNA: TGTGCCAGCAGTGAAGCTCGGCGGGGCTTGAGGCCCCAGCATTTT.

The chain employs TRBV29-1 and TRBJ1-4, with D unresolved. The CDR3 extends over 14 amino acids. Germline CDR1 reads SQVTM; CDR2 reads ANQGSEA. With 2 bases removed from V and 4 bases from J, the gap between germline ends came to 11 bases. In nucleotides, the CDR3 is TGCAGCGTTGAATTGCGTCAGCGTAATGAAAAACTGTTTTTT. Amino acids: CSVELRQRNEKLFF.

A word on this clone: At the DNA level, this CDR3 is encoded by other sequences in the same sample as well. This chain links TRBV27 with TRBJ2-2; D ambiguous. With 6 bases removed from V and 6 bases from J, the gap between germline ends came to 8 bases. This CDR3 contains 12 residues. Looked up from germline, CDR1 is MNHEY and CDR2 is SMNVEV (reference sequence). CDR3 bases: TGTGCCAGCAGCCCCCGGGCCGGGGAGCTGTTTTTT. This gives the protein CASSPRAGELFF.

The V and J genes are TRBV4-3 and TRBJ1-2; D gene unclear. This CDR3 comprises 11 residues. From germline, CDR1 is LGHNA and CDR2 YSLEER. The V end lost 6 bases, the J end lost 3 bases, and 5 bases lay between the germline ends. The CDR3 loop reads CASRGHYGYTF. The CDR3 bases are TGCGCCAGCAGGGGCCACTATGGCTACACCTTC.

About this clone itself: Different DNA sequences within this sample yield the same CDR3. The chain couples TRBV5-1 to TRBJ2-2; D ambiguous. The CDR3 is 12 amino acids. Trimming removed 2 bases at V and 8 bases at J, with 7 bases between. CDR1 and CDR2 from the germline V gene are SGHRS and YFSETQ. The CDR3 DNA follows: TGCGCCAGCAGCTTAATCCCGGGGGAGCTGTTTTTT. Protein: CASSLIPGELFF.

In nucleotides, the CDR3 is TGTGCCAGCAGACTGACAGGGGGCAGCACTGAAGCTTTCTTT. It encodes CASRLTGGSTEAFF. The gene calls are TRBV28 and TRBJ1-1; 10 nucleotides align to TRBD1. The J segment lost 4 bases and the V segment lost 6 bases, leaving 5 bases of the junction unmatched. CDR1 is MDHEN and CDR2 is SYDVKM in the germline V gene. The CDR3 contains 14 residues.

The chain is built from TRBV28 and TRBJ2-5, with TRBD2 matching over 10 bases. This CDR3 is built from 18 residues. CDR1 and CDR2 (germline): MDHEN, SYDVKM. The ends lost 2 bases at V and 5 bases at J; junction bases unmatched: 14. CDR3 DNA: TGTGCCAGCAGTTTAGTAGGGGGGGAGCGGGAGGGCTTGGAGACCCAGTACTTC. Amino acid sequence: CASSLVGGEREGLETQYF. Full variable domain (outside the CDR3, taken from reference TRBV28 and TRBJ2-5): DVKVTQSSRYLVKRTGEKVFLECVQDMDHENMFWYRQDPGLGLRLIYFSYDVKMKEKGDIPEGYSVSREKKERFSLILESASTNQTSMYLCASSLVGGEREGLETQYFGPGTRLLVL.

The V and J genes are TRBV21-1 and TRBJ2-1. TRBV21-1 is a recognized pseudogene. This CDR3 is 17 amino acids long. CDR3 nucleotides: TGTGCCAGCAGCCCACGGGCCCAAGGAAACGCACGCAATGAGCAGTTCTTC. This sequence encodes CASSPRAQGNARNEQFF.

The V and J genes are TRBV14 and TRBJ1-1; the match to TRBD1 covers 7 bases. The CDR3 consists of 17 residues. From germline, CDR1 is SGHDN and CDR2 FVKESK. V trimming: 5 bases; J trimming: 1 base; junction bases outside the gene matches: 13. The CDR3 protein is CASSEAGRGWSNTEAFF. CDR3 bases: TGTGCCAGCAGCGAAGCTGGCAGGGGGTGGTCGAACACTGAAGCTTTCTTT.